Listed below are T cell receptor beta chains from one sample, sequenced in a study of blood T cell repertoires in COVID-19. The protocol was immunoSEQ multiplex PCR, while the TCRdb copy is restricted to in-frame clones and leaves out a portion. The sample carries approximately 200,000 clones, approximately 80% recorded once. Sequenced material: peripheral blood. Receptors originate from a woman between 45 and 60 years old with acute or convalescent COVID-19. The CDR3 runs from the conserved cysteine through the conserved F or W. D genes are given only for firm matches. Only some rows state a clone size, as once, few, many or a class for expanded clones.

J gene,D gene,clone size,V gene,CDR3 DNA,CDR3 protein
TRBJ1-1,.,.,TRBV29-1,TGCAGCGTTGGACAGGCTACGGGGACTGAAGCTTTCTTT,CSVGQATGTEAFF
TRBJ2-5,.,.,TRBV28,TGTGCCAGTGCAAATAACCGACAGGGAGGTAGAGAGACCCAGTACTTC,CASANNRQGGRETQYF
TRBJ1-6,.,.,TRBV25-1,TGTGCCAGCAGTGATCCAACGGGGTCACCCCTCCACTTT,CASSDPTGSPLHF
TRBJ2-7,.,once,TRBV19,TGTGCCAGGAAGACACGAAACTACGAGCAGTACTTC,CARKTRNYEQYF
TRBJ2-3,.,.,TRBV28,TGTGCCAGCAGTTTAGGAGGGGGGAGGGCAGATACGCAGTATTTT,CASSLGGGRADTQYF
TRBJ2-1,TRBD2,.,TRBV11-2,TGTGCCAGCAGCAGCCCTTGGCGGGAGGAGGTCAATGAGCAGTTCTTC,CASSSPWREEVNEQFF
TRBJ2-5,TRBD2,.,TRBV6-4,TGTGCCAGCAGTGACACGGGACTAGAAGGAGAGACCCAGTACTTC,CASSDTGLEGETQYF
TRBJ2-3,.,.,TRBV6-5,TGTGCCAGCCTCACAGGGTATGGCACAGATACGCAGTATTTT,CASLTGYGTDTQYF
TRBJ2-3,TRBD2,.,TRBV6-1,TGTGCCAGCAGTGAGCAGGGACTAGCGGGGGGGCCGAGAGATACGCAGTATTTT,CASSEQGLAGGPRDTQYF
TRBJ1-1,.,.,TRBV2,TGTGCCAGCAGTGAAGCACGGAGGGCGACTGAAGCTTTCTTT,CASSEARRATEAFF
TRBJ1-6,TRBD1,many,TRBV6-4,TGTGCCAGCAGTGACCGGGACAGAAATTCACCCCTCCACTTT,CASSDRDRNSPLHF
TRBJ2-5,.,.,TRBV5-6,TGTGCCAGCAGCTTGGCGCCGGGGTTACAAGAGACCCAGTACTTC,CASSLAPGLQETQYF
TRBJ1-1,.,.,TRBV6-5,TGTGCCAGCAGTTACGGAGGGTTCACTGAAGCTTTCTTT,CASSYGGFTEAFF
TRBJ2-3,TRBD2,once,TRBV7-9,TGTGCCAGCAGCGTCGATAGCGGGAGGGTTGTCGCAGATACGCAGTATTTT,CASSVDSGRVVADTQYF
TRBJ2-7,TRBD2,once,TRBV6-4,TGTGCCAGCAGTGAACTAGCGGGACCCTACGAGCAGTACTTC,CASSELAGPYEQYF
TRBJ2-3,TRBD2,.,TRBV7-2,TGTGCCAGCAGCTTGGGACCTAGCGGCCCTCCTTCGGATACGCAGTATTTT,CASSLGPSGPPSDTQYF
TRBJ1-5,.,few,TRBV10-3,TGTGCCATCAGTGAGGGGGGGGGCCTTAGCAATCAGCCCCAGCATTTT,CAISEGGGLSNQPQHF
TRBJ2-7,TRBD1,.,TRBV7-8,TGTGCCAGCAGCCTGTTGTCCGGGACAGCTACCTACGAGCAGTACTTC,CASSLLSGTATYEQYF
TRBJ1-5,.,.,TRBV6-5,TGTGCCAGCAAGCGGGGGGTAGAGGGCTATCAGCCCCAGCATTTT,CASKRGVEGYQPQHF
TRBJ1-2,.,.,TRBV29-1,TGCAGCGTTGTAAGGGCAGGGCAATATGGCTACACCTTC,CSVVRAGQYGYTF
TRBJ2-5,TRBD1,.,TRBV24-1,TGTGCCACCAGTGACCCTGACCCGGGACAGGGAAAAGAGACCCAGTACTTC,CATSDPDPGQGKETQYF
TRBJ2-7,.,.,TRBV19,TGTGCCAGTAGTACCCGGGGAGACGCCTACGAGCAGTACTTC,CASSTRGDAYEQYF
TRBJ2-1,.,.,TRBV28,TGTGCCAGCAGTTTTGGGGGGTACTCCTACAATGAGCAGTTCTTC,CASSFGGYSYNEQFF
TRBJ1-6,.,.,TRBV5-1,TGCGCCAGCAGCATAGAAAGCACGGGAGGGAATTCACCCCTCCACTTT,CASSIESTGGNSPLHF
TRBJ1-2,.,.,TRBV6-1,TGTGCCAGCAGTGAAATAGGGACAAGGGATGGCTACACCTTC,CASSEIGTRDGYTF
TRBJ1-2,.,.,TRBV19,TGTGCCAGTAGTATTAGTGACAGCCATGGCTACACCTTC,CASSISDSHGYTF
TRBJ1-1,TRBD1,.,TRBV6-5,TGTGCCAGCAGCTCGGGACAGGGGAACACTGAAGCTTTCTTT,CASSSGQGNTEAFF
TRBJ1-2,.,.,TRBV28,TGTGCCAGCAGGCAAAAAGGAGGCGGCGGCTACACCTTC,CASRQKGGGGYTF
TRBJ1-1,TRBD1,.,TRBV27,TGTGCCAGCAGCAGGGGGGAGATCACTGAAGCTTTCTTT,CASSRGEITEAFF
TRBJ1-2,.,.,TRBV30,TGTGCTGGCCCACCCGAGACAAACGGTTATGTCTACACCTTC,CAGPPETNGYVYTF
TRBJ1-3,.,.,TRBV12-3/TRBV12-4,TGTGCCAGCAGACCTAACTCTGGAAACACCATATATTTT,CASRPNSGNTIYF
TRBJ2-3,TRBD2,.,TRBV10-3,TGTGCCATCGGGACTAGCGGGAGCACAGGCACAGATACGCAGTATTTT,CAIGTSGSTGTDTQYF
TRBJ2-7,TRBD2,.,TRBV7-9,TGTGCCAGCAGCTCACAATCACTACTAGCGCCCCCCTACGAGCAGTACTTC,CASSSQSLLAPPYEQYF
TRBJ1-1,TRBD1,.,TRBV12-3/TRBV12-4,TGTGCCAGCAGAGACAGGGGGCACACTGAAGCTTTCTTT,CASRDRGHTEAFF
TRBJ2-7,.,.,TRBV5-1,TGCGCCAGCAGCTTTGTCGAGAGCGTTACCTACGAGCAGTACTTC,CASSFVESVTYEQYF
TRBJ1-2,TRBD1,.,TRBV28,TGTGCCAGCAGTTCACGAACGATCAGACAGGGGGCCCACTCTAACTATGGCTACACCTTC,CASSSRTIRQGAHSNYGYTF